Reported below is one T cell receptor beta chain. The antigen is not known. Produced via immunoSEQ multiplex PCR; TCRdb's table is partial and in-frame only. The sample has hundreds of thousands of clones; about nine tenths are singletons. This CDR3 has 17 residues. Trimming at V came to 2 bases and at J to 1 base, leaving 10 bases not matched to a gene. The germline CDR1 and CDR2 sequences are MGHDK and SYGVNS. These data come from a study of cytomegalovirus exposure and HLA in healthy donors. Study-wide results and limits: The classifier, whose performance was assessed in both the original and validation cohorts, reportedly diagnosed cytomegalovirus status with high specificity and sensitivity. Most TCR sequences showed up rarely, but some public TCRs showed up in many donors.

The donors were members of the approximately 130-subject validation cohort (separate from the approximately 670-subject first cohort). The rearrangement uses TRBV25-1 and TRBJ2-5; 7 nucleotides match TRBD1. The TCR sequence derives from a woman in her late teens or twenties in good health and CMV-seropositive. Sequencing was carried out using PBMCs. The CDR3 loop reads CASSELRDRVVQETQYF. The DNA for the CDR3 is TGTGCCAGCAGTGAACTCCGGGACAGAGTTGTCCAAGAGACCCAGTACTTC.